The next 30 T cell receptor beta chains were all read from a single sample in a study of blood T cell repertoires in COVID-19. Libraries were prepared by immunoSEQ multiplex PCR; TCRdb keeps only in-frame clonotypes and omits some of them. In the table there are roughly 170,000 clones, about 79% of which are singletons. The source material was peripheral blood. The receptors derive from a woman aged 65 to 85 with acute or convalescent COVID-19.

The chain carries TRBV5-4 and TRBJ1-1; 10 nucleotides line up with TRBD1. Germline lookup yields CDR1 SGHNT and CDR2 YYREEE (reference sequence). This CDR3 has 15 residues. V dropped 2 bases and J dropped 6; count of bases not matched to a gene: 7. This CDR3 reads CASSFVEDRGSEAFF. In nucleotides, the CDR3 is TGTGCCAGCAGCTTCGTCGAGGACAGGGGGTCTGAAGCTTTCTTT.

The V and J genes are TRBV2 and TRBJ1-1; 7 nucleotides agree with TRBD1. Losses at the gene ends were 8 bases for V and 6 bases for J; bases not matched to a gene: 12. The germline V gene encodes CDR1 SNHLY and CDR2 FYNNEI. The CDR3 covers 14 residues. CDR3 residues: CASARGNGMAEAFF. CDR3 nucleotides: TGTGCCAGCGCCAGGGGGAATGGAATGGCTGAAGCTTTCTTT. Combining the CDR3 with reference TRBV2 and TRBJ1-1 gives the whole variable domain EPEVTQTPSHQVTQMGQEVILRCVPISNHLYFYWYRQILGQKVEFLVSFYNNEISEKSEIFDDQFSVERPDGSNFTLKIRSTKLEDSAMYFCASARGNGMAEAFFGQGTRLTVV.

This clone occurred a few times. The V gene is TRBV5-6, the J gene TRBJ2-7; D is possibly TRBD1 (5 bases). The CDR3 is made up of 13 amino acids. Germline V CDR1 and CDR2: SGHDT, YYEEEE. V lost 4 bases and J 6 bases, leaving 14 bases between the germline ends. The CDR3: CASSAAGLSEQYF. The CDR3 DNA is TGTGCCAGCAGCGCCGCAGGGTTGAGCGAGCAGTACTTC.

CDR3 DNA: TGCGCCAGCAGCCCCGGGACAGGGGGCCTCGAGCAGTACTTC. Encoded protein: CASSPGTGGLEQYF. The chain is built from TRBV5-1 and TRBJ2-7; the match to TRBD1 covers 12 bases. Trimming took 4 bases from V and 6 from J; bases not matched to a gene: 5. The germline CDR1 and CDR2 sequences are SGHRS and YFSETQ. The CDR3 consists of 14 residues.

This clone has only one observation. The same CDR3 can be traced to other DNA sequences in this sample. This chain uses TRBV19 with TRBJ2-7, with 9 bases aligning to TRBD1. J gave up 2 bases and V 5 bases, and 4 bases lay outside the gene matches. CDR1 is LNHDA, CDR2 SQIVND, per germline (reference sequence). This CDR3 is built from 14 residues. CDR3 nucleotides: TGTGCCAGTAGTCCCGGACAGGGGCCCTACGAGCAGTACTTC. It translates to CASSPGQGPYEQYF.

This clone is a singleton in its sample. The chain couples TRBV2 to TRBJ2-5; 10 bases are a match to TRBD2. Germline CDR1 SNHLY, CDR2 FYNNEI. CDR3 length equals 15 residues. V was clipped by 6 bases and J by 5 bases; unmatched bases: 9. CDR3 sequence: CASSTLAGVVETQYF. For the CDR3, the DNA is TGTGCCAGCAGCACGCTAGCGGGAGTAGTGGAGACCCAGTACTTC.

V usage is TRBV3-1 (or the pseudogene TRBV3-2) and J usage is TRBJ2-3; the D gene is possibly TRBD1 (6 bases). There are 15 residues in the CDR3. Per germline, CDR1 LGHDT and CDR2 YNNKEL (reference sequence). V lost 6 bases to trimming and J lost 1 base, with 14 bases between them. CDR3 sequence (DNA): TGTGCCAGCAGTCGTAACAGGGATGGCACAGATACGCAGTATTTT. It is translated as CASSRNRDGTDTQYF.

Only a few counts were recorded for this clone. The V gene is TRBV9, the J gene TRBJ1-1; weak D call: TRBD1 (6 bases). Between the trimmed V and J ends, which lost 4 bases and 1 base, there was a span of 11 bases. The CDR3 sequence is 14 residues long. Germline V gene data show CDR1 as SGDLS and CDR2 as YYNGEE. In nucleotides, the CDR3 is TGTGCCAGCAGCACGGGACACCCGAACACTGAAGCTTTCTTT. As protein: CASSTGHPNTEAFF.

The J gene is TRBJ1-4, the V gene TRBV18; D ambiguous. This CDR3 has 13 amino acids. Germline CDR1 reads KGHSH; CDR2 reads LQKENI. V was clipped by 6 bases and J by 8 bases, with 13 bases between them. CDR3 amino acids: CASSEMTAEKLFF. The CDR3 DNA reads TGTGCCAGCTCGGAGATGACGGCCGAAAAACTGTTTTTT.

The chain combines TRBV5-8 with TRBJ1-5; TRBD1 agrees at 9 bases. The germline V gene has CDR1 SGHTS and CDR2 YDEGEE. J gave up 7 bases and V 3 bases, and 5 bases lay outside the gene matches. This CDR3 spans 14 amino acids. The CDR3 reads CASSSQGAGQPQHF. The CDR3 DNA is TGTGCCAGCAGCTCACAGGGGGCGGGCCAGCCCCAGCATTTT.

J is TRBJ1-4 and V is TRBV6-5; 7 bases fit TRBD1. With V trimmed by 6 bases and J by 4 bases, 5 bases remained unmatched. This CDR3 has 14 amino acids. Germline loops: CDR1 MNHEY, CDR2 SVGAGI. CDR3 sequence (DNA): TGTGCCAGCAGCCACGGGACAGATAATGAAAAACTGTTTTTT. It codes for CASSHGTDNEKLFF.

The genes are TRBV6-1 and TRBJ1-5; D possibly corresponds to TRBD1 (6 bases). Germline values: CDR1 MNHNS, CDR2 SASEGT. The CDR3 is 16 amino acids. V lost 6 bases and J lost 0, with 15 bases in between. The CDR3 DNA reads as TGTGCCAGCAGGGAACAGGGATTTAATAGCAATCAGCCCCAGCATTTT. This codes for CASREQGFNSNQPQHF.

The CDR3 bases are TGTGCCACCAGTGAGCCCGGAGGAGAGACCCAGTACTTC. This gives the protein CATSEPGGETQYF. This chain uses TRBV24-1 with TRBJ2-5; D perhaps matches TRBD2 (5 bases). The CDR3 contains 13 residues. Trimming shortened V by 4 bases and J by 4 bases, and 9 bases separated the two germline ends. Germline CDR1 KGHDR, CDR2 SFDVKD.

This clone has a single count. Sequence at one end of the junction differs from germline and may be a read error. This chain connects TRBV2 to TRBJ2-2; 8 bases align to TRBD2. CDR1 SNHLY and CDR2 FYNNEI come from the germline V gene. The CDR3 length is 14 residues. CDR3 sequence reads: CARSGLAGHRGAVF. The CDR3 nucleotides read TGTGCCCGCTCTGGGCTAGCGGGCCACCGGGGAGCTGTTTTT.

This clone appeared a few times. The chain links TRBV5-4 to TRBJ2-1; 8 nucleotides agree with TRBD2. The junction had 4 bases not matched to a gene; V was cut back by 2 bases and J by 6 bases. This CDR3 is built from 14 residues. Germline CDR1 and CDR2: SGHNT and YYREEE (reference sequence). CDR3 DNA: TGTGCCAGCAGCTTCCGAACTAGCGGCAATGAGCAGTTCTTC. Protein product: CASSFRTSGNEQFF.

The chain combines TRBV10-3 with TRBJ1-1; D possibly corresponds to TRBD1 (5 bases). The germline V gene has CDR1 ENHRY and CDR2 SYGVKD. The V and J ends lost 10 bases and 7 bases respectively, with 13 bases between them. CDR3 length equals 11 residues. The CDR3 protein is CATLTESEAFF. CDR3 in DNA: TGTGCCACCTTGACAGAAAGTGAAGCTTTCTTT.

This chain uses TRBV12-3 or TRBV12-4 with TRBJ1-4; TRBD1 might be the D (6 bases). CDR3 size: 13 residues. The V end lost 6 bases, the J end lost 4 bases, and 9 bases lay between the germline ends. CDR3: CASSRTVNEKLFF. The CDR3 region has the DNA TGTGCCAGCAGCAGGACAGTTAATGAAAAACTGTTTTTT.

This clone was picked up one time. V is TRBV20-1 and J is TRBJ1-5, with no clear D. The V gene's germline CDR1 is DFQATT and CDR2 SNEGSKA (reference sequence). The CDR3 runs 17 residues. V was trimmed by 3 bases and J by 0 bases, leaving 18 bases between them. DNA for the CDR3: TGCAGTGCTAGTACCCGTGGGAGTTCGTATAGCAATCAGCCCCAGCATTTT. Protein sequence: CSASTRGSSYSNQPQHF.

V gene TRBV23-1 combines with J gene TRBJ2-1, with 11 bases matching TRBD2. TRBV23-1 is classed as an ORF, of uncertain function. With V trimmed by 0 bases and J by 6 bases, 7 bases remained unmatched. The CDR3 covers 17 residues. The CDR3 DNA reads TGCGCCAGCAGTCAATCGAGGCTAGCGGGAGGAAGCAATGAGCAGTTCTTC. Translating it yields CASSQSRLAGGSNEQFF.

The rearrangement joins TRBV4-2 to TRBJ2-1; TRBD2 matches 7 bases. CDR1 LGHNA and CDR2 YNFKEQ come from the germline V gene. The CDR3 extends over 15 amino acids. Trimming removed 1 base from V and 4 bases from J; junction bases left unmatched: 4. The CDR3 coding sequence is TGTGCCAGCAGCCAAGGCGGGAGTTTGTACAATGAGCAGTTCTTC. Its protein product is CASSQGGSLYNEQFF.

This clone showed up just a few times. The V gene is TRBV6-5, the J gene TRBJ1-2; D is undetermined. Germline assignment: CDR1 MNHEY and CDR2 SVGAGI. Trimming pared 4 bases from V and 4 bases from J, leaving 10 bases between. The CDR3 runs to 13 residues. CDR3 coding DNA: TGTGCCAGCAGTTCGAGAGTTTTCTATGGCTACACCTTC. Translating it yields CASSSRVFYGYTF.

A single count supports this clone. V is TRBV2 and J is TRBJ2-2; the D gene is possibly TRBD2 (5 bases). V was shortened by 2 bases and J by 6 bases, with 10 bases between the two germline ends. This CDR3 region has 14 residues. CDR1 and CDR2 (germline): SNHLY, FYNNEI. CDR3 nucleotide sequence: TGTGCCAGCAGTGAACTGCGGGCAGCCGGGGAGCTGTTTTTT. Translated: CASSELRAAGELFF.

This clone was observed at least ten times. V usage is TRBV11-3 and J usage is TRBJ2-1; TRBD2 aligns across 8 bases. CDR1 and CDR2 from the germline V gene are SGHNT and YENEEA. With V trimmed by 1 base and J by 3 bases, 11 bases remained unmatched. The CDR3 length is 18 residues. CDR3 in amino acids: CASSLGVGAGGGYNEQFF. CDR3 DNA: TGTGCCAGCAGCTTAGGGGTTGGGGCGGGAGGTGGCTACAATGAGCAGTTCTTC.

In regard to this clone: At one end, the junction sequence differs from germline, possibly due to a read error. The chain carries TRBV29-1 and TRBJ2-1; 11 bases map to TRBD1. The CDR3 runs 13 residues. Germline-derived CDR1 and CDR2 are SQVTM and ANQGSEA. CDR3 coding DNA: TGCAGCGCGGGACAGGGGGGCTACGATGAGCAGTTCTTC. The encoded protein is CSAGQGGYDEQFF.

This clone has more than one count but fewer than ten. The chain carries TRBV5-4 and TRBJ1-1; no definite D call. Trimming took off 4 bases at V and 6 bases at J, with 13 bases between the two ends. CDR3 length: 13 amino acids. Germline V lookup: CDR1 SGHNT, CDR2 YYREEE (reference sequence). The CDR3 loop is CASSTRLAAEAFF. The CDR3 DNA sequence: TGTGCCAGCAGCACACGGCTAGCGGCTGAAGCTTTCTTT.

The chain carries TRBV5-5 and TRBJ2-2, with 8 bases fitting TRBD1. Per the germline V gene, CDR1 is SGHKS and CDR2 is YYEKEE (reference sequence). Unmatched junction bases numbered 5, after V lost 3 bases and J lost 1 base. The CDR3 sequence is 16 residues long. The DNA of the CDR3 is TGTGCCAGCAGCTACCCCGGACAGGGGAACACCGGGGAGCTGTTTTTT. Protein sequence: CASSYPGQGNTGELFF. Variable domain in full (rest from reference TRBV5-5 and TRBJ2-2): DAGVTQSPTHLIKTRGQQVTLRCSPISGHKSVSWYQQVLGQGPQFIFQYYEKEERGRGNFPDRFSARQFPNYSSELNVNALLLGDSALYLCASSYPGQGNTGELFFGEGSRLTVL.

The V gene is TRBV7-9, the J gene TRBJ2-7, with a weak D call TRBD1 (6 bases). Trimming removed 5 bases at V and 3 bases at J, with 8 bases between. CDR1 and CDR2 (germline): SEHNR, FQNEAQ (reference sequence). The CDR3 is made up of 12 amino acids. The CDR3 sequence: CASSETGYEQYF. CDR3 sequence (DNA): TGTGCCAGCAGCGAGACAGGCTACGAGCAGTACTTC.

The rearrangement links TRBV7-3 to TRBJ2-2; 11 nucleotides agree with TRBD2. The CDR3 loop spans 19 amino acids. CDR1 is SGHTA and CDR2 is FQGTGA in the germline V gene. Trimming at V came to 5 bases and at J to 4 bases, leaving 15 bases not matched to a gene. For the CDR3, the DNA is TGTGCCAGCAGCCTACGACAGACTAGCGGGAATACATTCACCGGGGAGCTGTTTTTT. This gives the protein CASSLRQTSGNTFTGELFF.

The chain has TRBV28 and TRBJ1-5, with D unclear. The CDR3 has 17 residues. Trimming stripped 6 bases from V and 2 bases from J, with 20 bases between. Germline loops: CDR1 MDHEN, CDR2 SYDVKM. The CDR3 sequence: CASRTKGRMRGNQPQHF. In nucleotides, the CDR3 is TGTGCCAGCAGGACAAAGGGTCGAATGCGGGGCAATCAGCCCCAGCATTTT. Complete variable domain (other parts from reference TRBV28 and TRBJ1-5): DVKVTQSSRYLVKRTGEKVFLECVQDMDHENMFWYRQDPGLGLRLIYFSYDVKMKEKGDIPEGYSVSREKKERFSLILESASTNQTSMYLCASRTKGRMRGNQPQHFGDGTRLSIL.

At least ten counts were recorded for this clone. V is TRBV5-8 and J is TRBJ2-1; tentatively, D is TRBD1 (5 bases). CDR3 length: 15 amino acids. CDR1 and CDR2 from the germline V gene are SGHTS and YDEGEE. The V end lost 4 bases, the J end lost 4 bases, and 15 bases lay between the germline ends. The CDR3 here is CASSVYRQIYNEQFF. The DNA of the CDR3 is TGTGCCAGCAGCGTGTACAGGCAAATTTACAATGAGCAGTTCTTC.